This T cell receptor (beta chain) was recovered during a study of T cells in Graves' hyperthyroidism and ophthalmopathy. Study-level information: The initial diagnosis was the point when peripheral blood was collected, ahead of any treatment.

This CDR3 is 16 amino acids long. V lost 4 bases and J lost 2; bases outside the gene matches: 5. Germline lookup yields CDR1 DFQATT and CDR2 SNEGSKA (reference sequence). This clonotype occurred a few times. From RNA transcripts, TCR beta CDR3 regions were amplified. HTBI primers drove first-round RT-PCR of the TCR CDR3. TCRdb reprocessed the multiplex PCR reads with MiXCR, giving one entry per CDR3 protein. The repertoire consists of about 480,000 distinct CDR3 sequences, with around 14% occurring once and the leading ten covering 15% to 20%. The chain couples TRBV20-1 to TRBJ2-3; 14 positions agree with TRBD2. The sample taken for sequencing was blood. The TCR was taken from a woman aged 18-30 years with Graves' hyperthyroidism. The CDR3, as DNA: TGCAGTGCTACGGGGACTAGCGGGGGCCACACAGATACGCAGTATTTT. The encoded protein is CSATGTSGGHTDTQYF.